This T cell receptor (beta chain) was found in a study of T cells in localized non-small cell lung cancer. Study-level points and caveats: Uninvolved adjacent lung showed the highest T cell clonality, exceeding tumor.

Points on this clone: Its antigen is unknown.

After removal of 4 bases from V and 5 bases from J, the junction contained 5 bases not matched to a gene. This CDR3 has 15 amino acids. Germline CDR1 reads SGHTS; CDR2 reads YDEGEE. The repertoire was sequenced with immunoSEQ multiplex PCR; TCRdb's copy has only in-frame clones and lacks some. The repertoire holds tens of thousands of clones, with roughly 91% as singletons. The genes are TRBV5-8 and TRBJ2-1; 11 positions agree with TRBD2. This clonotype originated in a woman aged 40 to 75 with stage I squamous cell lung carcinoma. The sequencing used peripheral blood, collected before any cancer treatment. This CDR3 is CASSRTSGLNNEQFF. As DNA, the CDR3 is TGTGCCAGCAGCCGGACTAGCGGGCTCAACAATGAGCAGTTCTTC.